Listed below are T cell receptor beta chains from one sample, sequenced in a study of T cells after yellow fever vaccination. Via MiXCR, TCRdb re-called the 5' RACE reads, giving one row per CDR3 protein. The sample records approximately 300,000 distinct CDR3 sequences, around 7% being singletons. The material was PBMCs, obtained more than 35 days after the first yellow fever vaccination. Receptors were obtained from a man aged 18 to 35 who received the YFV17D yellow fever vaccine. CDR3s include the opening cysteine and the closing phenylalanine or tryptophan. D genes are given only for firm matches. Clone size appears in some rows only: once, few, many, or a class for an expanded clone.

D gene: TRBD1
J gene: TRBJ2-5
V gene: TRBV5-1
clone size: many
CDR3 DNA: TGCGCCAGCAGCTCCGGACAGGGGGTCGAGACCCAGTACTTC
CDR3 protein: CASSSGQGVETQYF

D gene: .
J gene: TRBJ2-3
V gene: TRBV5-1
clone size: few
CDR3 DNA: TGCGCCAGCAGCTCCGGGGGTCCCCAAGATACGCAGTATTTT
CDR3 protein: CASSSGGPQDTQYF

D gene: .
J gene: TRBJ1-5
V gene: TRBV19
clone size: few
CDR3 DNA: TGTGCCAGTACCTCACCGGGACGGGCGGGGGGTCAGCCCCAGCATTTT
CDR3 protein: CASTSPGRAGGQPQHF

D gene: .
J gene: TRBJ1-1
V gene: TRBV5-4
clone size: .
CDR3 DNA: TGTGCCAGCAGCCCCACCGGGGGGTACACTGAAGCTTTCTTT
CDR3 protein: CASSPTGGYTEAFF

D gene: TRBD1
J gene: TRBJ1-4
V gene: TRBV2
clone size: .
CDR3 DNA: TGTGCCAGCAGTGAATCAGGGGGCGAAGAAAAACTGTTTTTT
CDR3 protein: CASSESGGEEKLFF

D gene: .
J gene: TRBJ2-2
V gene: TRBV15
clone size: few
CDR3 DNA: TGTGCCACCAGCAGAGAGATAGACGGGGAGCTGTTTTTT
CDR3 protein: CATSREIDGELFF

D gene: .
J gene: TRBJ2-1
V gene: TRBV3-1
clone size: .
CDR3 DNA: TGTGCCACCTTCAGCCGGGGGCGGGGGAATGAGCAGTTCTTC
CDR3 protein: CATFSRGRGNEQFF

D gene: TRBD2
J gene: TRBJ2-1
V gene: TRBV7-3
clone size: .
CDR3 DNA: TGTGCCAGCAGCTTAAGTAGCGGGGGGGCTGGCACCTACAATGAGCAGTTCTTC
CDR3 protein: CASSLSSGGAGTYNEQFF

D gene: .
J gene: TRBJ1-6
V gene: TRBV30
clone size: .
CDR3 DNA: TGTGCCTGGAACGAGAATTCACCCCTCCACTTT
CDR3 protein: CAWNENSPLHF

D gene: TRBD1
J gene: TRBJ2-3
V gene: TRBV7-2
clone size: .
CDR3 DNA: TGTGCCAGCAGCTCGGGACAGAATACGCAGTATTTT
CDR3 protein: CASSSGQNTQYF

D gene: .
J gene: TRBJ1-6
V gene: TRBV2
clone size: .
CDR3 DNA: TGTGCCAGCAGTGGGGCTCCGGGCGTCGGAAGTTCACCCCTCCACTTT
CDR3 protein: CASSGAPGVGSSPLHF

D gene: .
J gene: TRBJ1-3
V gene: TRBV7-6
clone size: .
CDR3 DNA: TGTGCCAGCAGCTTAGAAGAGGGTTTCTGGGCGTCAGGAGATTTT
CDR3 protein: CASSLEEGFWASGDF

D gene: TRBD2
J gene: TRBJ2-3
V gene: TRBV4-2
clone size: few
CDR3 DNA: TGTGCCAGCAGCCTTTTACCCCTAAGCAGAGCGGGGGGACTCACAGATACGCAGTATTTT
CDR3 protein: CASSLLPLSRAGGLTDTQYF

D gene: .
J gene: TRBJ1-1
V gene: TRBV7-2
clone size: few
CDR3 DNA: TGTGCCAGCAGGCTCGAAGAGGGGGCTTTCTTT
CDR3 protein: CASRLEEGAFF

D gene: .
J gene: TRBJ2-5
V gene: TRBV4-2
clone size: .
CDR3 DNA: TGTGCCAGCAGCCAAGAGGCAGGCCGACAAGAGACCCAGTACTTC
CDR3 protein: CASSQEAGRQETQYF

D gene: .
J gene: TRBJ2-1
V gene: TRBV7-7
clone size: .
CDR3 DNA: TGTGCTAGCAGCTTAGATCGAGGAGGCAATGAGCAGTTCTTC
CDR3 protein: CASSLDRGGNEQFF

D gene: TRBD1
J gene: TRBJ1-2
V gene: TRBV10-3
clone size: many
CDR3 DNA: TGTGCCGCGAGACCGGGACAGAACTATGGCTACACCTTC
CDR3 protein: CAARPGQNYGYTF

D gene: .
J gene: TRBJ1-3
V gene: TRBV7-9
clone size: few
CDR3 DNA: TGTGCCAGCAGCCTCAGTGTGTTCCCTGGAAACACCATATATTTT
CDR3 protein: CASSLSVFPGNTIYF

D gene: .
J gene: TRBJ2-7
V gene: TRBV12-3/TRBV12-4
clone size: .
CDR3 DNA: TGTGCCAGCAGTTTCCAGGGGACATCCTACGAGCAGTACTTC
CDR3 protein: CASSFQGTSYEQYF

D gene: .
J gene: TRBJ1-3
V gene: TRBV12-3/TRBV12-4
clone size: .
CDR3 DNA: TGTGCCAGCAGTTTTACCCTTGACATGACAGGAAACACCATATATTTT
CDR3 protein: CASSFTLDMTGNTIYF

D gene: .
J gene: TRBJ2-2
V gene: TRBV4-1
clone size: .
CDR3 DNA: TGCGCCAGCAGCCAAGTCGGGGGAATTGGAACCGGGGAGCTGTTTTTT
CDR3 protein: CASSQVGGIGTGELFF